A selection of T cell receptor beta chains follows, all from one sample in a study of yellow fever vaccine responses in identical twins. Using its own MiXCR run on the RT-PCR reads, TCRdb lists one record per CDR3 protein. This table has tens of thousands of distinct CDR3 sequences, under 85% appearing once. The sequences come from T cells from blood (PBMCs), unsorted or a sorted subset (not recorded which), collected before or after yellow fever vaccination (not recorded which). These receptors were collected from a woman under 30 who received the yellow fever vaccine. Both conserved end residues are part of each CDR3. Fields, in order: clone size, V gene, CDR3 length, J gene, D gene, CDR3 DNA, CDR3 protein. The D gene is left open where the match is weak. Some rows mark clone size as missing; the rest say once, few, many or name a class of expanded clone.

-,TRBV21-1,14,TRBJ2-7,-,TGTGCCAGCAGCAAAATAGCGGGAACTTACGAGCAGTACTTC,CASSKIAGTYEQYF
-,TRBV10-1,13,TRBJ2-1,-,TGCGCCAGCAGTGAGCCCGGGCGGAATGAGCAGTTCTTC,CASSEPGRNEQFF
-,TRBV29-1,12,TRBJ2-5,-,TGCAGCGCCAAACGGGGTTGGGGGACCCAGTACTTC,CSAKRGWGTQYF
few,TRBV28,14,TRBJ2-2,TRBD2,TGTGCCAGCAGTCCGGGACTATACACCGGGGAGCTGTTTTTT,CASSPGLYTGELFF
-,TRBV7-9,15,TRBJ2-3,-,TGTGCCAGCAGCTCACCGGGTTCTTCCACAGATACGCAGTATTTT,CASSSPGSSTDTQYF
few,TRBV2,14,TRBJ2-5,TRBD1,TGTGCCAGCAAGACTGACAGGGGGCAAGAGACCCAGTACTTC,CASKTDRGQETQYF
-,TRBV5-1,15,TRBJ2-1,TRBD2,TGCGCCAGCAGCTTGGTGGTAGCGGGGGGCCGTGAGCAGTTCTTC,CASSLVVAGGREQFF
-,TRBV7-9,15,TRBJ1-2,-,TGTGCCAGCAGCGGGGGACCAGAGAATAACTATGGCTACACCTTC,CASSGGPENNYGYTF
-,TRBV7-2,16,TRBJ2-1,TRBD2,TGTGCCAGCAGCTCTAGCGGGAGGTCAATTTTAGTTGAGCAGTTCTTC,CASSSSGRSILVEQFF
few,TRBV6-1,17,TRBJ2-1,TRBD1,TGTGCCAGCAGTCAAACCTGGACAGGTCTTTTAGTTGATGAGCAGTTCTTC,CASSQTWTGLLVDEQFF
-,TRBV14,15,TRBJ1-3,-,TGTGCCAGCAGCCAGCCTCAGAAGTCTGGAAACACCATATATTTT,CASSQPQKSGNTIYF
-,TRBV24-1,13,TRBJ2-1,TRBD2,TGTGCCACCAGTCCGGGGGGCTACAATGAGCAGTTCTTC,CATSPGGYNEQFF